This TCR beta chain derives from a study of blood T cell repertoires in COVID-19. Measured with immunoSEQ multiplex PCR; TCRdb has only the in-frame clones, and not every one. Of about 150,000 clones listed, around 80% are singletons. The CDR3 covers 19 residues. V lost 5 bases, J lost 5 bases, and 14 bases stayed unmatched. The clonotype was recovered from a man aged 45-65 years who had recovered from COVID-19. The sequencing sample was made of PBMCs or T cells enriched from blood (not recorded which). The V gene is TRBV5-3, the J gene TRBJ2-1, with 15 nucleotides matching TRBD2. TRBV5-3 is noted as an ORF with a role that remains uncertain. The CDR3, as DNA: TGTGCCAGAAGATCCACTCCCGGGACTAGCGGGGGGTCCCACAATGAGCAGTTCTTC. This gives the protein CARRSTPGTSGGSHNEQFF.